The clone carrying this T cell receptor (beta chain) was seen more than once but under ten times. Its specificity is unknown. This record comes from a study of cytomegalovirus exposure and HLA in healthy donors. A multiplex PCR was run with 60 Vbeta primers and 13 Jbeta primers. This table comes from immunoSEQ multiplex PCR, and its TCRdb copy is limited to in-frame clones, with some not included. The data contain roughly 100,000 clones, 71% of them singletons. Whole-study results and caveats: The authors listed around 150 TCR beta chains as cytomegalovirus-associated.

The CDR3 consists of 15 residues. CDR1 and CDR2 (germline): SEHNR, FQNEAQ (reference sequence). Germline trimming cut 5 bases from V and 2 bases from J; bases unmatched to any gene: 8. This chain uses TRBV7-9 with TRBJ2-5; 7 nucleotides line up with TRBD1. The sequenced sample was PBMCs. The clonotype was recovered from a female donor in good health and CMV-seronegative. CDR3 in DNA: TGTGCCAGCAGCCAAATTACAGGGGCTCAAGAGACCCAGTACTTC. This sequence encodes CASSQITGAQETQYF.